This T cell receptor beta chain came from a study of blood T cells in healthy people across ages. Around 10 milliliters of peripheral blood were drawn from each donor. A second about 7 to 12 cycle PCR used barcoded and J-beta primers. TCRdb re-analysed the 5' RACE reads in MiXCR, keeping a single row per CDR3 protein. Among 550,000 to 700,000 distinct CDR3 sequences listed, about 25% were seen once. The length of the CDR3 is 12 residues. Germline CDR1 reads LGHNT; CDR2 reads FRNRAP. Trimming stripped 2 bases from V and 13 bases from J, with 11 bases between. A few counts support this clonotype. The sequencing sample was made of blood. This clonotype was obtained from a woman aged 70 to 79 in good health. The chain combines TRBV12-5 with TRBJ1-4; tentative D call: TRBD1 (6 bases). The DNA for the CDR3 is TGTGCTAGTGGTTTGCCCCGCAGGGGACTGTTTTTT. Its translation is CASGLPRRGLFF.